The 15 T cell receptor beta chains presented below share a single source sample, sequenced in a study of blood T cell repertoires in COVID-19. Produced via immunoSEQ multiplex PCR; TCRdb's table is partial and in-frame only. This table has under 200,000 clones, roughly four fifths appearing once. Material for sequencing was peripheral blood. Receptor source: a man aged 35-49 years who had recovered from COVID-19.

This clone was picked up one time. The chain carries TRBV28 and TRBJ2-7; 12 bases are shared with TRBD2. The V segment lost 1 base and the J segment 3 bases; nucleotides outside the gene matches: 10. The CDR3 contains 18 residues. CDR1 is MDHEN and CDR2 is SYDVKM in the germline V gene. DNA for the CDR3: TGTGCCAGCAGTTTATCCTACTTCCGGACTAGCGGGATCTACGAGCAGTACTTC. Protein: CASSLSYFRTSGIYEQYF.

This chain connects TRBV28 to TRBJ1-1, with TRBD1 matching 12 bases. V was pared by 8 bases and J by 0 bases, with 10 bases of the junction left unmatched. This CDR3 is 17 amino acids long. The germline CDR1 and CDR2 sequences are MDHEN and SYDVKM. CDR3 in amino acids: CASARDRGRGLNTEAFF. CDR3 DNA: TGTGCCAGCGCCCGGGACAGGGGGCGGGGGCTGAACACTGAAGCTTTCTTT. Complete variable domain (other parts from reference TRBV28 and TRBJ1-1): DVKVTQSSRYLVKRTGEKVFLECVQDMDHENMFWYRQDPGLGLRLIYFSYDVKMKEKGDIPEGYSVSREKKERFSLILESASTNQTSMYLCASARDRGRGLNTEAFFGQGTRLTVV.

The rearrangement joins TRBV12-3 or TRBV12-4 to TRBJ1-2; D ambiguous. V lost 4 bases to trimming and J lost 2 bases, with 5 bases between them. This CDR3 comprises 12 residues. CDR3 bases: TGTGCCAGCAGTTCCCAGAACTATGGCTACACCTTC. It encodes CASSSQNYGYTF.

The J gene is TRBJ2-4, the V gene TRBV14, with TRBD2 as a possible D gene (6 bases). CDR3 size: 15 residues. Per germline, CDR1 SGHDN and CDR2 FVKESK. Trimming shortened V by 0 bases and J by 8 bases, and 14 bases separated the two germline ends. CDR3 protein: CASSQDPGRGDIQYF. The CDR3 DNA reads as TGTGCCAGCAGCCAAGATCCCGGGAGAGGAGACATTCAGTACTTC.

V is TRBV27 and J is TRBJ2-7; TRBD2 is a possible D gene (7 bases). The CDR3 sequence is 15 residues long. V lost 1 base, J lost 3 bases, and 13 bases lay in between. Germline assignment: CDR1 MNHEY and CDR2 SMNVEV (reference sequence). CDR3 loop: CASSLLSGGHYEQYF. In DNA form, the CDR3 reads TGTGCCAGCAGTTTATTGTCGGGGGGACACTACGAGCAGTACTTC.

This chain links TRBV5-1 with TRBJ2-1; possible D gene TRBD1, 5 bases. Trimming stripped 0 bases from V and 6 bases from J, with 13 bases between. Germline assignment: CDR1 SGHRS and CDR2 YFSETQ. The length of the CDR3 is 15 residues. DNA for the CDR3: TGCGCCAGCAGCTTGGCTGATTACCAGGGCAATGAGCAGTTCTTC. Its translation is CASSLADYQGNEQFF.

The chain uses TRBV2 and TRBJ2-5; perhaps TRBD2 as D (5 bases). The germline V and J ends were trimmed by 2 bases and 3 bases, with 10 bases remaining between them. From germline, CDR1 is SNHLY and CDR2 FYNNEI. The CDR3 covers 14 residues. The CDR3 DNA reads as TGTGCCAGCAGTGAACAGCGGAGCAAAGAGACCCAGTACTTC. Translated: CASSEQRSKETQYF. Using reference TRBV2 and TRBJ2-5 for the parts outside the CDR3, the full variable domain is EPEVTQTPSHQVTQMGQEVILRCVPISNHLYFYWYRQILGQKVEFLVSFYNNEISEKSEIFDDQFSVERPDGSNFTLKIRSTKLEDSAMYFCASSEQRSKETQYFGPGTRLLVL.

This chain links TRBV6-5 with TRBJ2-3; the D gene is possibly TRBD2 (5 bases). V dropped 2 bases and J dropped 4 bases, with 10 bases sitting between them. The germline V gene encodes CDR1 MNHEY and CDR2 SVGAGI. The CDR3 length is 14 residues. The CDR3 sequence: CASSYGGFADTQYF. The DNA of the CDR3 is TGTGCCAGCAGTTACGGCGGGTTTGCAGATACGCAGTATTTT.

The chain uses TRBV7-6 and TRBJ2-2, with D perhaps TRBD1 (5 bases). The V and J ends lost 5 bases and 5 bases respectively, with 18 bases between them. Germline values: CDR1 SGHVS, CDR2 FNYEAQ. The CDR3 has 16 amino acids. The CDR3: CASSDTGPRRTGELFF. The CDR3 bases are TGTGCCAGCAGCGATACAGGCCCCCGTCGGACCGGGGAGCTGTTTTTT. Together with reference TRBV7-6 and TRBJ2-2, the CDR3 gives the full variable domain: GAGVSQSPRYKVTKRGQDVALRCDPISGHVSLYWYRQALGQGPEFLTYFNYEAQQDKSGLPNDRFSAERPEGSISTLTIQRTEQRDSAMYRCASSDTGPRRTGELFFGEGSRLTVL.

Of note for this clone: Other DNA variants within this sample encode the same CDR3. The chain has TRBV30 and TRBJ1-5; tentatively, D is TRBD1 (5 bases). Germline V lookup: CDR1 GTSNPN, CDR2 SVGIG (reference sequence). The CDR3 contains 13 residues. The germline V and J ends were trimmed by 0 bases and 4 bases, with 7 bases remaining between them. The DNA for the CDR3 is TGTGCCTGGAGTGTAGGACAAAATCAGCCCCAGCATTTT. Protein product: CAWSVGQNQPQHF.

This clone appeared a few times. The V gene is TRBV7-2, the J gene TRBJ1-3; D perhaps matches TRBD1 (6 bases). V lost 7 bases and J lost 5, with 15 bases in between. Germline CDR1 is SGHTA and CDR2 is FQGNSA. The CDR3 is 14 amino acids. This CDR3 is CASTLQGFRNTIYF. Here the CDR3 DNA reads TGTGCCAGCACCCTACAGGGATTTCGAAACACCATATATTTT.

The chain recombines TRBV15 with TRBJ1-6, with a possible D match to TRBD1 (6 bases). The germline V gene has CDR1 LNHNV and CDR2 YYDKDF (reference sequence). Deletions cut 1 base from V and 10 bases from J, with 20 bases between. CDR3 length: 17 amino acids. The CDR3 DNA follows: TGTGCCACCAGCAGAGGGGAAGGCGGGGGCGTGATGTCACCCCTCCACTTT. Its translation is CATSRGEGGGVMSPLHF.

V is TRBV7-3 and J is TRBJ2-1, with 9 positions matching TRBD2. Germline CDR1 reads SGHTA; CDR2 reads FQGTGA. The ends lost 5 bases at V and 6 bases at J; junction bases unmatched: 8. This CDR3 is 15 amino acids long. The CDR3: CASSRIAGVTNEQFF. The CDR3 nucleotides are TGTGCCAGCAGCCGTATAGCGGGAGTAACCAATGAGCAGTTCTTC.

The chain recombines TRBV11-2 with TRBJ2-7, with 9 nucleotides matching TRBD2. The length of the CDR3 is 15 residues. CDR1 and CDR2 (germline): SGHAT, FQNNGV. The V segment lost 1 base and the J segment 5 bases; nucleotides outside the gene matches: 6. The CDR3 reads CASSLAFAGGDEQYF. DNA for the CDR3: TGTGCCAGCAGCTTAGCGTTCGCGGGGGGGGACGAGCAGTACTTC.

The chain is built from TRBV7-6 and TRBJ1-1; no clear D gene. The V end was cut by 5 bases, the J end by 3 bases, with 22 bases between. The germline V gene has CDR1 SGHVS and CDR2 FNYEAQ. The CDR3 spans 17 residues. CDR3 loop: CASSPDSQPTRDTEAFF. As DNA, the CDR3 is TGTGCCAGCAGCCCGGATAGCCAGCCCACTAGGGACACTGAAGCTTTCTTT.